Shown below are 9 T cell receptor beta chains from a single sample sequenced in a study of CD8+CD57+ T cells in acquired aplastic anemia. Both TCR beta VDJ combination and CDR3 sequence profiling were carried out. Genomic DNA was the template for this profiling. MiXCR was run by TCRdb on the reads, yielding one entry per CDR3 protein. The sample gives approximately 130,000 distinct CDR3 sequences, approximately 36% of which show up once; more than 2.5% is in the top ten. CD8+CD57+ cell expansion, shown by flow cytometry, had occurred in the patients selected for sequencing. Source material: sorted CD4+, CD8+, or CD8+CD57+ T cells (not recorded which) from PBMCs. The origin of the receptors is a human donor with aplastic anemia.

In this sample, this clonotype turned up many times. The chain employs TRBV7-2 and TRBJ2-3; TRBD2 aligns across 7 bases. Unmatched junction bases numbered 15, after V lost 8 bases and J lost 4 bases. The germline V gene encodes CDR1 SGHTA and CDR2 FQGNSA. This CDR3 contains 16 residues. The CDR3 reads CASSIRVREVADTQYF. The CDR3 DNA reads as TGTGCCAGCTCCATAAGGGTTCGGGAGGTGGCAGATACGCAGTATTTT.

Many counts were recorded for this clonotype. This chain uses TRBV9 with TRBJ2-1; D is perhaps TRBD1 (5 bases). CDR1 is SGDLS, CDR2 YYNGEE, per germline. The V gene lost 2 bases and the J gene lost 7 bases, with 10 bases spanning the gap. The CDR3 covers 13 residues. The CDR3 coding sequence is TGTGCCAGCAGCGTGGGGCGTAGGAATGAGCAGTTCTTC. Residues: CASSVGRRNEQFF.

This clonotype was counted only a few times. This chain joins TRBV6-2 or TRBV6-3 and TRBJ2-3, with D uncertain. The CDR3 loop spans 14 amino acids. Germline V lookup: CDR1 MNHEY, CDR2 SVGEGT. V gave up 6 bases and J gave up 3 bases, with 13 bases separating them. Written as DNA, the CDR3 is TGTGCCAGCAGCCGCCCAGAGAGGACAGATACGCAGTATTTT. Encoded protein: CASSRPERTDTQYF.

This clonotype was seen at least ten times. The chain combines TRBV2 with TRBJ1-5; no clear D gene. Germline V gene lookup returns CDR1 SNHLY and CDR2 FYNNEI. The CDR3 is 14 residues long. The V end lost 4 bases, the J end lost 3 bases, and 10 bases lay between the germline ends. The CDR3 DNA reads TGTGCCAGCAGTGTGGCACAAGACAATCAGCCCCAGCATTTT. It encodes CASSVAQDNQPQHF.

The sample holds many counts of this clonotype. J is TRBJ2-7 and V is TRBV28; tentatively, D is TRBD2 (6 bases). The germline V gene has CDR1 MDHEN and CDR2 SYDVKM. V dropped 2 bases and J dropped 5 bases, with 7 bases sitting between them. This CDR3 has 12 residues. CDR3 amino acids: CASSLRRDEQYF. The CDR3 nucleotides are TGTGCCAGCAGTTTACGGAGGGACGAGCAGTACTTC.

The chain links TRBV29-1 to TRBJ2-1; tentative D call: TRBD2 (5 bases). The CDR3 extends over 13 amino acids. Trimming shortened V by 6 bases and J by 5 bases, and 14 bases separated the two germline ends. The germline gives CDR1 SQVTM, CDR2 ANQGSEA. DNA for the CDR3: TGCAGCGTCCTAGCAAACACGGACAATGAGCAGTTCTTC. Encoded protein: CSVLANTDNEQFF.

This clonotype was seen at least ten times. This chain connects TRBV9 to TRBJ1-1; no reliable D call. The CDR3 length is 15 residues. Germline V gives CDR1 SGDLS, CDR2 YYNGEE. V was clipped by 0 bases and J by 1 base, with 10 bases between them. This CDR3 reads CASSVAQSKNTEAFF. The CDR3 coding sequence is TGTGCCAGCAGCGTAGCGCAATCGAAGAACACTGAAGCTTTCTTT.

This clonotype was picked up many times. The CDR3 region has the DNA TGTGCCAGCAGCTTGTTTTGGGGACGTTACTACGAGCAGTACTTC. It specifies CASSLFWGRYYEQYF. The rearrangement links TRBV5-6 to TRBJ2-7; D is possibly TRBD1 or TRBD2 (5 bases each). The germline V gene has CDR1 SGHDT and CDR2 YYEEEE. V lost 1 base and J lost 3, with 14 bases in between. The CDR3 extends over 15 amino acids.

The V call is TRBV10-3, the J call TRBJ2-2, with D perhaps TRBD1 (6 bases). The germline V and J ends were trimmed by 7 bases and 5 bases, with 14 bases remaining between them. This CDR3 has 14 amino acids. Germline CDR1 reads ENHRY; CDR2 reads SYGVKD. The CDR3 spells CAITGHPSTGELFF. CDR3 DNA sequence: TGTGCCATCACGGGACACCCAAGTACCGGGGAGCTGTTTTTT.